Listed here are 27 T cell receptor beta chains from one sample, sequenced in a study of human T cells and chemical hapten exposure. Using its own MiXCR run on the RACE reads, TCRdb lists one record per CDR3 protein. The sample records 74,000 or so distinct CDR3 sequences, approximately 12% being singletons. The time point here: patch test 1, 2 weeks after DPC sensitization. Specified treatment: therapeutic diphenylcyclopropenone sensitization with weekly scalp DPC. Material: whole blood, obtained in connection with sensitization to the hapten diphenylcyclopropenone (DPC). All receptors come from a woman between 55 and 75 years old with alopecia areata. Some clones in this sample may be carry-over from other donors' samples.

This clonotype was observed a handful of times. The chain recombines TRBV7-8 with TRBJ2-2; 7 bases match TRBD2. The CDR3 has 16 residues. Trimming cost V 5 bases and J 2 bases; bases outside gene matches: 8. Germline CDR1 SGHVS, CDR2 FQNEAQ. Here the CDR3 reads CASSPTTSRNTGELFF. CDR3 in DNA: TGTGCCAGCAGCCCCACGACTAGCAGAAACACCGGGGAGCTGTTTTTT.

This chain joins TRBV18 and TRBJ1-6; 10 nucleotides align to TRBD1. V was clipped by 3 bases and J by 5 bases; unmatched bases: 1. CDR3 length: 15 amino acids. CDR1 is KGHSH and CDR2 is LQKENI in the germline V gene. CDR3 amino acids: CASSPGTGDNSPLHF. CDR3 in DNA: TGTGCCAGCTCACCGGGGACAGGGGATAATTCACCCCTCCACTTT.

This clonotype showed up just a few times. V and J are TRBV7-2 and TRBJ2-5; TRBD1 matches 10 bases. The CDR3 loop spans 18 amino acids. With 3 bases clipped from V and 5 bases from J, the junction kept 15 bases outside the gene matches. Germline V gene data show CDR1 as SGHTA and CDR2 as FQGNSA. In DNA, the CDR3 is TGTGCCAGCAGCTTCCCCCGGGACAGGGGCAGGCTGGCGGAGACCCAGTACTTC. Protein sequence: CASSFPRDRGRLAETQYF.

The chain carries TRBV20-1 and TRBJ1-1, with 9 bases identical to TRBD1. Germline CDR1 reads DFQATT; CDR2 reads SNEGSKA (reference sequence). V lost 0 bases, J lost 4 bases, and 9 bases stayed unmatched. The CDR3 totals 16 residues. The CDR3 reads CSARDAGTGRSTEAFF. CDR3 DNA sequence: TGCAGTGCTAGAGATGCCGGGACAGGGAGGAGCACTGAAGCTTTCTTT.

The V and J genes are TRBV5-5 and TRBJ1-3, with no clear D. CDR1 is SGHKS and CDR2 is YYEKEE in the germline V gene (reference sequence). The V and J ends lost 4 bases and 3 bases respectively, with 8 bases between them. The CDR3 has 13 residues. The CDR3 reads CASSHPDGNTIYF. The CDR3 bases are TGTGCCAGCAGCCATCCAGATGGAAACACCATATATTTT.

This clonotype came up many times. The chain links TRBV2 to TRBJ1-4; D perhaps matches TRBD1 (6 bases). In germline, CDR1 is SNHLY, CDR2 FYNNEI. The CDR3 is made up of 13 amino acids. Between the trimmed V and J ends, which lost 11 bases and 5 bases, there was a span of 15 bases. CDR3 DNA: TGTGCCTCCAAGGGAGGGGGAAATGAAAAACTGTTTTTT. This codes for CASKGGGNEKLFF.

This clonotype was observed many times. The rearrangement uses TRBV20-1 and TRBJ2-5, with a possible D match to TRBD1 (6 bases). Trimming removed 0 bases at V and 5 bases at J, with 13 bases between. Germline values: CDR1 DFQATT, CDR2 SNEGSKA (reference sequence). The CDR3 sequence is 14 residues long. The chain's CDR3 is CSARDPQGMETQYF. CDR3 bases: TGCAGTGCTAGAGACCCCCAGGGGATGGAGACCCAGTACTTC.

About this clonotype: This CDR3 fails to terminate in the conserved phenylalanine or tryptophan, so it likely reflects a read error. The genes are TRBV20-1 and TRBJ1-2; no clear D. In germline, CDR1 is DFQATT, CDR2 SNEGSKA (reference sequence). The V end lost 6 bases, the J end lost 9 bases, and 17 bases lay between the germline ends. The CDR3 runs to 12 residues. The chain's CDR3 is CSAKNPAESYTS. For the CDR3, the DNA is TGCAGTGCCAAAAATCCCGCCGAGAGCTACACCTCC.

Only a few counts were recorded for this clonotype. This chain joins TRBV6-2 or TRBV6-3 and TRBJ2-7; 8 bases agree with TRBD2. V dropped 5 bases and J dropped 6; count of bases not matched to a gene: 15. The CDR3 consists of 16 residues. CDR1 is MNHEY, CDR2 SVGEGT, per germline. The CDR3 here is CASSALGERGSFEQYF. DNA for the CDR3: TGTGCCAGCAGTGCCCTCGGGGAGCGGGGGAGCTTCGAGCAGTACTTC.

This clonotype was picked up many times. The genes are TRBV7-9 and TRBJ1-4, with a possible D match to TRBD1 (6 bases). This CDR3 region has 14 residues. V was shortened by 5 bases and J by 8 bases, with 15 bases between the two germline ends. Germline V gives CDR1 SEHNR, CDR2 FQNEAQ (reference sequence). Here the CDR3 DNA reads TGTGCCAGCAGCCCCAGACAGGCTCAGGAAAAACTGTTTTTT. As protein: CASSPRQAQEKLFF.

This clonotype was observed many times. This chain links TRBV29-1 with TRBJ1-1; D is unclear. CDR1 SQVTM and CDR2 ANQGSEA come from the germline V gene. Trimming shortened V by 4 bases and J by 3 bases, and 9 bases separated the two germline ends. This CDR3 comprises 12 residues. The DNA of the CDR3 is TGCAGCGTTGGCGGAGAGTACACTGAAGCTTTCTTT. Translated, it gives CSVGGEYTEAFF.

The chain links TRBV18 to TRBJ1-6; D is undetermined. CDR3 length equals 16 residues. Trimming pared 2 bases from V and 0 bases from J, leaving 8 bases between. Germline lookup yields CDR1 KGHSH and CDR2 LQKENI. The CDR3 sequence is CASSPTASSYNSPLHF. CDR3 coding DNA: TGTGCCAGCTCACCAACAGCTAGCTCCTATAATTCACCCCTCCACTTT.

This clonotype was seen ten or more times. This chain's CDR3 is CASRTGQSNTEAFF. The CDR3 nucleotides read TGTGCCAGTCGAACCGGACAATCGAACACTGAAGCTTTCTTT. This sequence joins TRBV19 and TRBJ1-1; TRBD1 is a possible D gene (5 bases). The germline V gene has CDR1 LNHDA and CDR2 SQIVND (reference sequence). The germline V and J ends were trimmed by 8 bases and 1 base, with 14 bases remaining between them. This CDR3 comprises 14 residues.

In this sample, this clonotype turned up many times. The chain carries TRBV4-1 and TRBJ2-7; D may be TRBD2 (5 bases). V was pared by 3 bases and J by 2 bases, with 14 bases between. Germline-derived CDR1 and CDR2 are MGHRA and YSYEKL. CDR3 size: 15 residues. The CDR3 spells CASSHQSGSPYEQYF. In nucleotides, the CDR3 is TGCGCCAGCAGCCACCAGTCGGGGTCCCCCTACGAGCAGTACTTC.

This clonotype turned up a few times. The chain combines TRBV12-3 or TRBV12-4 with TRBJ1-5; D unresolved. The germline V and J ends were trimmed by 3 bases and 0 bases, with 6 bases remaining between them. The CDR3 consists of 14 residues. CDR3 in DNA: TGTGCCAGCAGTTTTGAAGATAGCAATCAGCCCCAGCATTTT. Protein sequence: CASSFEDSNQPQHF.

There are many counts of this clonotype. The J gene is TRBJ2-3, the V gene TRBV18; TRBD2 matches 8 bases. V lost 4 bases to trimming and J lost 6 bases; unmatched junction nucleotides: 9. This CDR3 is 15 amino acids long. Per germline, CDR1 KGHSH and CDR2 LQKENI. CDR3 amino acids: CASSLQRGSPDTQYF. CDR3 nucleotide sequence: TGTGCCAGCTCACTTCAGCGGGGGAGTCCGGATACGCAGTATTTT. Filled out from reference TRBV18 and TRBJ2-3, the complete variable domain reads NAGVMQNPRHLVRRRGQEARLRCSPMKGHSHVYWYRQLPEEGLKFMVYLQKENIIDESGMPKERFSAEFPKEGPSILRIQQVVRGDSAAYFCASSLQRGSPDTQYFGPGTRLTVL.

This sequence joins TRBV4-1 and TRBJ1-1; possibly TRBD1 for D (5 bases). CDR3 size: 16 residues. The germline V gene encodes CDR1 MGHRA and CDR2 YSYEKL. The V end was cut by 3 bases, the J end by 4 bases, with 18 bases between. DNA of the CDR3: TGCGCCAGCAGCCAGCGCCGCGCAGGGCCGACCACTGAAGCTTTCTTT. Translating it yields CASSQRRAGPTTEAFF.

This sequence joins TRBV10-1 and TRBJ1-2; D gene unclear. The V end lost 3 bases, the J end lost 8 bases, and 13 bases lay between the germline ends. Germline V gene lookup returns CDR1 WNHNN and CDR2 SYGVQD (reference sequence). The CDR3 consists of 13 residues. The chain's CDR3 is CASSDQRTEGYTF. The CDR3, as DNA: TGCGCCAGCAGTGATCAACGGACCGAAGGCTACACCTTC.

In this sample, this clonotype turned up many times. The rearrangement joins TRBV12-3 or TRBV12-4 to TRBJ1-2, with TRBD1 matching over 9 bases. CDR3 length equals 14 residues. V shed 2 bases and J 8 bases; nucleotides not matched to a gene: 6. The CDR3 sequence: CASSLFGQGLGYTF. CDR3 nucleotide sequence: TGTGCCAGCAGTTTATTCGGACAGGGGTTAGGCTACACCTTC.

The chain links TRBV5-1 to TRBJ2-2, with D hard to call. Germline assignment: CDR1 SGHRS and CDR2 YFSETQ. CDR3 length equals 15 residues. Trimming pared 2 bases from V and 1 base from J, leaving 9 bases between. Written as DNA, the CDR3 is TGCGCCAGCAGCTTCTCACCCGGGAACACCGGGGAGCTGTTTTTT. Protein product: CASSFSPGNTGELFF.

This chain links TRBV20-1 with TRBJ2-1; D is unclear. Germline CDR1 reads DFQATT; CDR2 reads SNEGSKA (reference sequence). Deletions cut 1 base from V and 3 bases from J, with 10 bases between. The CDR3 loop spans 14 amino acids. Here the CDR3 DNA reads TGCAGTGCTAGAGGTTTAGGGTTCTACAATGAGCAGTTCTTC. It specifies CSARGLGFYNEQFF.

In this sample, this clonotype turned up many times. The CDR3 reads CASSWGRGADEQFF. For the CDR3, the DNA is TGTGCCAGCAGCTGGGGGAGGGGCGCCGATGAGCAGTTCTTC. This chain joins TRBV7-6 and TRBJ2-1; 7 bases are shared with TRBD2. The CDR3 has 14 residues. Germline trimming cut 4 bases from V and 8 bases from J; bases unmatched to any gene: 8. Germline V gene lookup returns CDR1 SGHVS and CDR2 FNYEAQ.

This clonotype was seen repeatedly, ten times or more. The CDR3 region is CASSGQRDTEAFF. The CDR3 DNA reads as TGTGCCAGCAGCGGGCAGCGAGACACTGAAGCTTTCTTT. V and J are TRBV7-8 and TRBJ1-1, with D hard to call. Germline V gene data show CDR1 as SGHVS and CDR2 as FQNEAQ. This CDR3 comprises 13 residues. Trimming pared 5 bases from V and 3 bases from J, leaving 10 bases between.

Ten or more counts support this clonotype. The chain combines TRBV2 with TRBJ1-5, with TRBD1 matching 10 bases. CDR1 is SNHLY and CDR2 is FYNNEI in the germline V gene. This CDR3 is built from 15 residues. V lost 9 bases to trimming and J lost 5 bases; unmatched junction nucleotides: 10. This chain's CDR3 is CASTRGDRGDQPQHF. The DNA of the CDR3 is TGTGCCAGTACTCGGGGGGACAGGGGAGATCAGCCCCAGCATTTT. The full variable domain, with the rest looked up from reference TRBV2 and TRBJ1-5, is EPEVTQTPSHQVTQMGQEVILRCVPISNHLYFYWYRQILGQKVEFLVSFYNNEISEKSEIFDDQFSVERPDGSNFTLKIRSTKLEDSAMYFCASTRGDRGDQPQHFGDGTRLSIL.

The table lists this clonotype with many counts. V and J are TRBV6-4 and TRBJ2-1; the match to TRBD2 covers 8 bases. Trimming removed 4 bases from V and 5 bases from J; junction bases left unmatched: 7. There are 15 residues in the CDR3. Germline values: CDR1 MRHNA, CDR2 SNTAGT. DNA of the CDR3: TGTGCCAGCAGTGCCGGGACTAGGGGGAACAATGAGCAGTTCTTC. As protein: CASSAGTRGNNEQFF.

The chain links TRBV18 to TRBJ1-5; tentatively, D is TRBD1 (5 bases). V gave up 2 bases and J gave up 0 bases, with 11 bases separating them. CDR3 size: 16 residues. Germline CDR1 KGHSH, CDR2 LQKENI. CDR3 loop: CASSPSGENSNQPQHF. In DNA, the CDR3 is TGTGCCAGCTCACCATCGGGGGAAAATAGCAATCAGCCCCAGCATTTT.

V gene TRBV30 combines with J gene TRBJ2-1; 10 bases fit TRBD1. The V segment lost 5 bases and the J segment 1 base; nucleotides outside the gene matches: 5. CDR1 is GTSNPN and CDR2 is SVGIG in the germline V gene (reference sequence). The CDR3 is 15 residues long. CDR3 nucleotide sequence: TGTGCCTGGGGGACGGGACAGGGGTCCTACAATGAGCAGTTCTTC. Its protein product is CAWGTGQGSYNEQFF.